These 10 T cell receptor beta chains share one sample of origin, sequenced in a study of cytomegalovirus exposure and HLA in healthy donors. Amplification used 60 Vbeta primers and 13 Jbeta primers. Clones were read by immunoSEQ multiplex PCR, and TCRdb kept only the in-frame ones, dropping some. There are some 82,000 clones in the sample, with about 1.1% held by the top ten. Sequencing input: PBMCs. All receptors derive from a woman aged 25 to 45 in good health and CMV-seronegative.

Concerning this clone itself: One end of the junction fails to match germline, which may point to a read error. The chain employs TRBV6-1 and TRBJ1-3; D may be TRBD1 (6 bases). This CDR3 contains 13 residues. Germline V gene data show CDR1 as MNHNS and CDR2 as SASEGT. Written as DNA, the CDR3 is TGTGCCAGCAGCGAAGGACAGATGGACACCATATATTTT. Protein product: CASSEGQMDTIYF.

The chain links TRBV5-1 to TRBJ1-2, with D possibly being TRBD1 (6 bases). CDR3 size: 13 residues. The germline V and J ends were trimmed by 0 bases and 7 bases, with 10 bases remaining between them. Germline assignment: CDR1 SGHRS and CDR2 YFSETQ. CDR3: CASSLAGARGYTF. The CDR3 DNA sequence: TGCGCCAGCAGCTTGGCAGGGGCGCGTGGCTACACCTTC.

The V call is TRBV18, the J call TRBJ2-7, with 12 bases fitting TRBD2. Trimming removed 2 bases from V and 5 bases from J; junction bases left unmatched: 4. The V gene's germline CDR1 is KGHSH and CDR2 LQKENI. The CDR3 runs to 15 residues. The CDR3 loop is CASSPSSGRDHEQYF. The CDR3 DNA reads as TGTGCCAGCTCACCATCTAGCGGGAGGGACCACGAGCAGTACTTC. The variable domain in full, completed from reference TRBV18 and TRBJ2-7, reads NAGVMQNPRHLVRRRGQEARLRCSPMKGHSHVYWYRQLPEEGLKFMVYLQKENIIDESGMPKERFSAEFPKEGPSILRIQQVVRGDSAAYFCASSPSSGRDHEQYFGPGTRLTVT.

The J gene is TRBJ2-7, the V gene TRBV7-6, with 9 bases aligning to TRBD2. V trimming: 1 base; J trimming: 2 bases; junction bases outside the gene matches: 12. CDR1 is SGHVS, CDR2 FNYEAQ, per germline. The CDR3 length is 18 residues. The CDR3, as DNA: TGTGCCAGCAGCTTAGTTGGGTCGGCGGGAGGGTCGGCCTACGAGCAGTACTTC. Its protein is CASSLVGSAGGSAYEQYF.

The chain links TRBV19 to TRBJ1-1; D is perhaps TRBD1 (5 bases). There are 14 residues in the CDR3. CDR1 and CDR2 from the germline V gene are LNHDA and SQIVND (reference sequence). Trimming left V 3 bases short and J 3 bases short, with 11 bases between. For the CDR3, the DNA is TGTGCCAGTAGTATCATTCTAGGGGACACTGAAGCTTTCTTT. Translating gives CASSIILGDTEAFF.

The V and J genes are TRBV30 and TRBJ1-6; tentatively, D is TRBD1 (6 bases). The germline gives CDR1 GTSNPN, CDR2 SVGIG (reference sequence). Deletions cut 3 bases from V and 10 bases from J, with 10 bases between. The CDR3 sequence is 12 residues long. The CDR3 loop reads CAWSTGYSPLHF. The CDR3 bases are TGTGCCTGGAGCACAGGGTACTCACCCCTCCACTTT. Full variable domain (missing parts from reference TRBV30 and TRBJ1-6): SQTIHQWPATLVQPVGSPLSLECTVEGTSNPNLYWYRQAAGRGLQLLFYSVGIGQISSEVPQNLSASRPQDRQFILSSKKLLLSDSGFYLCAWSTGYSPLHFGNGTRLTVT.

The chain links TRBV19 to TRBJ1-2; TRBD1 agrees at 8 bases. In germline, CDR1 is LNHDA, CDR2 SQIVND (reference sequence). V lost 5 bases to trimming and J lost 3 bases; unmatched junction nucleotides: 2. The CDR3 consists of 13 residues. CDR3 bases: TGTGCCAGTAGTGGGACAGGTCACTATGGCTACACCTTC. It is translated as CASSGTGHYGYTF.

The chain combines TRBV15 with TRBJ1-4; weak D call: TRBD1 (5 bases). This CDR3 comprises 16 residues. V was shortened by 5 bases and J by 8 bases, with 21 bases between the two germline ends. Germline assignment: CDR1 LNHNV and CDR2 YYDKDF (reference sequence). The CDR3 sequence: CATSSQGEEVGEKLFF. The DNA for the CDR3 is TGTGCCACCAGCTCCCAAGGGGAAGAGGTGGGGGAAAAACTGTTTTTT.

V is TRBV4-1 and J is TRBJ1-6, with D possibly being TRBD1 (5 bases). Germline V CDR1 and CDR2: MGHRA, YSYEKL. The V and J ends lost 5 bases and 7 bases respectively, with 15 bases between them. The CDR3 totals 15 residues. The CDR3 sequence is CASSSGDSGNSPLHF. The DNA of the CDR3 is TGCGCCAGCAGCTCAGGTGACAGTGGAAATTCACCCCTCCACTTT.

The chain recombines TRBV5-6 with TRBJ1-2, with 9 bases that match TRBD1. The germline V gene has CDR1 SGHDT and CDR2 YYEEEE. The CDR3 contains 15 residues. V lost 4 bases, J lost 3 bases, and 7 bases stayed unmatched. The CDR3, as DNA: TGTGCCAGCAGCCGGGGACAGGGTATTGACTATGGCTACACCTTC. Translating it yields CASSRGQGIDYGYTF.